This T cell receptor (beta chain) was found in a study of PD-L1 blockade in urothelial cancer. Study summary: Males with bladder-origin urothelial cancer constituted most of the 29 patients. Per blood sample, T cells had a median of roughly 150,000.

Germline values: CDR1 SGHKS, CDR2 YYEKEE (reference sequence). This CDR3 is 17 amino acids long. The V gene lost 3 bases and the J gene lost 1 base, with 19 bases spanning the gap. Repertoires were generated with immunoSEQ multiplex PCR, while TCRdb's copy carries only in-frame clones and drops some. Of tens of thousands of clones listed, over 80% are singletons. Sequencing used PBMCs, obtained around atezolizumab (anti-PD-L1) treatment. The V and J genes are TRBV5-5 and TRBJ1-2; perhaps TRBD1 as D (6 bases). The TCR originated in a man between 70 and 80 years old with urothelial cancer. The CDR3 spells CASSSRQGPNFNYGYTF. CDR3 bases: TGTGCCAGCAGCTCGAGGCAGGGGCCAAATTTTAACTATGGCTACACCTTC. Full variable domain (remainder filled in from reference TRBV5-5 and TRBJ1-2): DAGVTQSPTHLIKTRGQQVTLRCSPISGHKSVSWYQQVLGQGPQFIFQYYEKEERGRGNFPDRFSARQFPNYSSELNVNALLLGDSALYLCASSSRQGPNFNYGYTFGSGTRLTVV.